Listed here is a single T cell receptor (beta chain). These data are taken from a study of beta chain features in type 1 diabetes. About the research overall: The examined sorted cells totaled over 85,000,000 across samples.

Sequencing targeted expressed TCRB transcripts, as all isolated RNA had been reverse transcribed. About 1.01 million reads were obtained per stem cell-like memory T cell sample on average. Generated by immunoSEQ multiplex PCR, the TCRdb table keeps only in-frame clones and is missing some. The sample yields 35,000 to 50,000 clones, roughly 50% seen once. The CDR3 sequence is 19 residues long. Per the germline V gene, CDR1 is SEHNR and CDR2 is FQNEAQ (reference sequence). After removal of 5 bases from V and 0 bases from J, the junction contained 14 bases not matched to a gene. The sequencing input was stem cell memory CD4+ T cells from blood. This sequence joins TRBV7-9 and TRBJ1-1; 11 positions agree with TRBD1. This TCR was recovered from a woman in her 30s in good health. The CDR3 loop is CASSLDRGLSRRMNTEAFF. In DNA, the CDR3 is TGTGCCAGCAGCCTGGACAGGGGGCTTTCCAGGCGCATGAACACTGAAGCTTTCTTT.